The clone carrying this T cell receptor (beta chain) was detected only a few times. The germline V gene encodes CDR1 DFQATT and CDR2 SNEGSKA (reference sequence). The CDR3 extends over 11 amino acids. V was trimmed by 3 bases and J by 8 bases, leaving 10 bases between them. The sample is drawn from a study of blood T cell repertoires in COVID-19. Measured with immunoSEQ multiplex PCR; TCRdb has only the in-frame clones, and not every one. The table has 260,000 or so clones, 88% seen once. This TCR was recovered from a human donor in a cohort sampled during active COVID-19. Sequencing used peripheral blood. The rearrangement links TRBV20-1 to TRBJ1-1; D is perhaps TRBD1 (5 bases). DNA of the CDR3: TGCAGTGCTAGGACAGACCGAGAAGCTTTCTTT. Translating gives CSARTDREAFF.